Following are 5 T cell receptor beta chains from one sample sequenced in a study of spatial heterogeneity in lung cancer. A single record per CDR3 protein comes from TCRdb applying MiXCR to the 5' RACE reads. Of 40,000 to 55,000 distinct CDR3 sequences listed, around 7.1% are singletons. Sample time point: sample taken at primary tumor resection. Frozen PBMC, nontumor lung or tumor provided whole RNA, which was sequenced unsorted. The source material was PBMCs, sampled at surgery. The receptor source for this set is a female donor with early-stage non-small cell lung cancer.

The chain recombines TRBV6-5 with TRBJ2-7; the D is unclear. Germline CDR1 reads MNHEY; CDR2 reads SVGAGI. This CDR3 has 17 residues. The V end lost 0 bases, the J end lost 2 bases, and 17 bases lay between the germline ends. In DNA form, the CDR3 reads TGTGCCAGCAGTTACTCCCAATTTGCCGACGGAGCCTACGAGCAGTACTTC. Its translation: CASSYSQFADGAYEQYF.

There are many counts of this clonotype. The V and J genes are TRBV27 and TRBJ1-5; D call uncertain. The length of the CDR3 is 13 residues. V was pared by 1 base and J by 5 bases, with 6 bases between. The germline V gene has CDR1 MNHEY and CDR2 SMNVEV (reference sequence). CDR3 residues: CASSLFLDQPQHF. CDR3 DNA sequence: TGTGCCAGCAGTTTATTTCTGGATCAGCCCCAGCATTTT.

With respect to this clonotype: A much larger clone sits a single nucleotide away, making a read error possible. The rearrangement uses TRBV11-2 and TRBJ2-7; no definite D call. The CDR3 sequence is 13 residues long. Per germline, CDR1 SGHAT and CDR2 FQNNGV. V shed 5 bases and J shed 0 bases, with 8 bases lying between them. CDR3 amino acids: CASSRASSYEQYF. The CDR3 DNA sequence: TGTGCCAGCAGCCGGGCCAGCTCCTACGAGCAGTACTTC.

The chain has TRBV7-9 and TRBJ1-1; 9 nucleotides line up with TRBD1. Germline values: CDR1 SEHNR, CDR2 FQNEAQ (reference sequence). After removal of 0 bases from V and 1 base from J, the junction contained 6 bases not matched to a gene. The length of the CDR3 is 17 residues. The CDR3 loop is CASSLALGTGRNTEAFF. In DNA, the CDR3 is TGTGCCAGCAGCTTAGCGCTAGGGACAGGGAGGAACACTGAAGCTTTCTTT.

About this clonotype itself: A read error may explain this, as a much larger clone is one base away. The gene calls are TRBV6-5 and TRBJ2-1; either TRBD1 or TRBD2 may fit D (7 bases each). The CDR3 runs to 17 residues. Germline V gene lookup returns CDR1 MNHEY and CDR2 SVGAGI. In nucleotides, the CDR3 is TGTGCCAGCTGTGCAGGGGGTGCAGCGGGACTCTACAGTGAGCAGTTCTTC. Protein product: CASCAGGAAGLYSEQFF.